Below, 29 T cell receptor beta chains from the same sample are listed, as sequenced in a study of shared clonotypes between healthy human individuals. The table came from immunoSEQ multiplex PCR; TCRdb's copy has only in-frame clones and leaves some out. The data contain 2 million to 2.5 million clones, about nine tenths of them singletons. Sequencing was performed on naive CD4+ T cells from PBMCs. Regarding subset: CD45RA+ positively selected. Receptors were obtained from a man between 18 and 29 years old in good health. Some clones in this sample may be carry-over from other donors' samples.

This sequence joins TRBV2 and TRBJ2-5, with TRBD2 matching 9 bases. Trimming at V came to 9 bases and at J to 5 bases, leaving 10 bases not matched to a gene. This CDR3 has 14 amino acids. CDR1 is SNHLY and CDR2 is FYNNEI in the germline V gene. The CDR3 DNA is TGTGCCAGGGGAGTAGCGGGAGCCGGGGAGACCCAGTACTTC. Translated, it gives CARGVAGAGETQYF.

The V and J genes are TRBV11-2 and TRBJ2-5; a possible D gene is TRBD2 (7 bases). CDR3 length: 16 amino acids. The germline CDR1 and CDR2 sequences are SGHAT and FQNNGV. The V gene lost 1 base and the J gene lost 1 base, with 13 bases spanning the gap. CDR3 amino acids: CASSLAEGGVQETQYF. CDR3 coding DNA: TGTGCCAGCAGCTTAGCCGAGGGGGGGGTCCAAGAGACCCAGTACTTC.

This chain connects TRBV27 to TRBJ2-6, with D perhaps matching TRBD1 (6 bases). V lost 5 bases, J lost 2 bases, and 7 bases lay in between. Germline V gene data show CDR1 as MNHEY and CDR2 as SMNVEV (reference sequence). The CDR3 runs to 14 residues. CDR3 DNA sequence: TGTGCCAGCAGTAGGGGGACTGGGGCCAACGTCCTGACTTTC. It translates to CASSRGTGANVLTF.

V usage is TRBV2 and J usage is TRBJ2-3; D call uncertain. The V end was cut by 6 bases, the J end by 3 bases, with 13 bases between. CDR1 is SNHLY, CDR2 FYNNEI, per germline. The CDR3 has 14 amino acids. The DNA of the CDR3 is TGTGCCAGCAGCGTCGCCTGGGGAACAGATACGCAGTATTTT. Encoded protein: CASSVAWGTDTQYF. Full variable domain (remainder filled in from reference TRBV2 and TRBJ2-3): EPEVTQTPSHQVTQMGQEVILRCVPISNHLYFYWYRQILGQKVEFLVSFYNNEISEKSEIFDDQFSVERPDGSNFTLKIRSTKLEDSAMYFCASSVAWGTDTQYFGPGTRLTVL.

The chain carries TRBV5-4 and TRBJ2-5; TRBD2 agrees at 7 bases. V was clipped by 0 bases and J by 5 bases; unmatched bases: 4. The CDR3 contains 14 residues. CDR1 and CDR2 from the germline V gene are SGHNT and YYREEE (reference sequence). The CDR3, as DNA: TGTGCCAGCAGCTTGGGGGGGGGATTGGAGACCCAGTACTTC. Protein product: CASSLGGGLETQYF.

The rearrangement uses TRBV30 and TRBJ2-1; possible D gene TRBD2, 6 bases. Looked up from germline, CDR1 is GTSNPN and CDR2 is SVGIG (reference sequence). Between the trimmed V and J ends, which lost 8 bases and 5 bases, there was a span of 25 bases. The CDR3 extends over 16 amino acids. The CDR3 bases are TGTGCCGGGATGGGGGGAGGAACCATCGACGACAATGAGCAGTTCTTC. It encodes CAGMGGGTIDDNEQFF.

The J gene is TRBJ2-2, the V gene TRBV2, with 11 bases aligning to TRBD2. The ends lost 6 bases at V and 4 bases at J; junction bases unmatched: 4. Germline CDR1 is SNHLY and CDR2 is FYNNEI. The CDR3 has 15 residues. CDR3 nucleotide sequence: TGTGCCAGCAGGAGACTAGCGGGATTCACCGGGGAGCTGTTTTTT. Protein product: CASRRLAGFTGELFF.

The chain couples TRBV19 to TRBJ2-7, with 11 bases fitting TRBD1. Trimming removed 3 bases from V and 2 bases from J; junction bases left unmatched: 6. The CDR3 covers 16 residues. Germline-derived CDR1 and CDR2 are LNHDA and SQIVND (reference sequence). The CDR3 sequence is CASSMIRDRGTYEQYF. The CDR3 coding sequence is TGTGCCAGTAGTATGATCCGGGACAGGGGGACCTACGAGCAGTACTTC.

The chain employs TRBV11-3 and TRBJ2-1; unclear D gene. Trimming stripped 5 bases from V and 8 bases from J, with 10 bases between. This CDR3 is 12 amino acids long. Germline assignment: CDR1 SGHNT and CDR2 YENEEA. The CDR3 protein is CASSPGGDEQFF. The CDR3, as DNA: TGTGCCAGCAGCCCCGGTGGCGATGAGCAGTTCTTC.

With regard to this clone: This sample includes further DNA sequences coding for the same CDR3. The CDR3 DNA reads TGTGCCAGCAGCGTAGCTGGACACAGCACAGATACGCAGTATTTT. The encoded protein is CASSVAGHSTDTQYF. The chain recombines TRBV9 with TRBJ2-3; tentative D call: TRBD1 (5 bases). V lost 0 bases and J lost 0, with 8 bases in between. This CDR3 is 15 amino acids long. Germline V gene lookup returns CDR1 SGDLS and CDR2 YYNGEE.

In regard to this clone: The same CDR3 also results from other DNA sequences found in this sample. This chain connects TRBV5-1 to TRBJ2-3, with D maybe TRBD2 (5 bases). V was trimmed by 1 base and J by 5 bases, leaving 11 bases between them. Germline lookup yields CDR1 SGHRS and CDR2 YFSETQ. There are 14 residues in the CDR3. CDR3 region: CASSLSGGGDTQYF. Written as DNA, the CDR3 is TGCGCCAGCAGCTTGAGCGGAGGCGGAGATACGCAGTATTTT. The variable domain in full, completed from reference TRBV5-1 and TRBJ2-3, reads KAGVTQTPRYLIKTRGQQVTLSCSPISGHRSVSWYQQTPGQGLQFLFEYFSETQRNKGNFPGRFSGRQFSNSRSEMNVSTLELGDSALYLCASSLSGGGDTQYFGPGTRLTVL.

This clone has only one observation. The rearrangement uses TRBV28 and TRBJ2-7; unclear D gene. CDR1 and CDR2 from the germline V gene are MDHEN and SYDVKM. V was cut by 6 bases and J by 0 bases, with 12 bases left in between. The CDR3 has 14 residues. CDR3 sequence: CASSRLGASYEQYF. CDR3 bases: TGTGCCAGCAGCCGCCTCGGAGCCTCCTACGAGCAGTACTTC. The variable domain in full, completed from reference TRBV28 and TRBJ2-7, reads DVKVTQSSRYLVKRTGEKVFLECVQDMDHENMFWYRQDPGLGLRLIYFSYDVKMKEKGDIPEGYSVSREKKERFSLILESASTNQTSMYLCASSRLGASYEQYFGPGTRLTVT.

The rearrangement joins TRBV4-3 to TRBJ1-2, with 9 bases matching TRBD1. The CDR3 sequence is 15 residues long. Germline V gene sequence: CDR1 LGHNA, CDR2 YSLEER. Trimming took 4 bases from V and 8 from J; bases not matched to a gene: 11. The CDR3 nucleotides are TGCGCCAGCAGCCGAAGGACAGGGGAAAGAAGCGGCTACACCTTC. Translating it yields CASSRRTGERSGYTF.

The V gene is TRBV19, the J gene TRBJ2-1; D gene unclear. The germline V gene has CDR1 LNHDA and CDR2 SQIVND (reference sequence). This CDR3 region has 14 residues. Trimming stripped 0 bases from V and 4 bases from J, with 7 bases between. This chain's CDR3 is CASSIDAGYNEQFF. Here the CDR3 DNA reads TGTGCCAGTAGTATAGACGCCGGATACAATGAGCAGTTCTTC.

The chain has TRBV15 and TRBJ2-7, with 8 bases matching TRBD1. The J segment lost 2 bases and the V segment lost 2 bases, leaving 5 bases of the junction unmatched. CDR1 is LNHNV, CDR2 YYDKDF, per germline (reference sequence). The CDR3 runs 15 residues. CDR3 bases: TGTGCCACCAGCAGAAGCCCGGACAGGGCCTACGAGCAGTACTTC. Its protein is CATSRSPDRAYEQYF.

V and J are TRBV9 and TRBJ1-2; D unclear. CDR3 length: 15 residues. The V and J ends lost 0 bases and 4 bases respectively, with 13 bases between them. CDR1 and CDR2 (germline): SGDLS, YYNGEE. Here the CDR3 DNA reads TGTGCCAGCAGCGTAGGAACCGGGAGGACCTATGGCTACACCTTC. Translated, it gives CASSVGTGRTYGYTF. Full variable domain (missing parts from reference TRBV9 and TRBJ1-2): DSGVTQTPKHLITATGQRVTLRCSPRSGDLSVYWYQQSLDQGLQFLIQYYNGEERAKGNILERFSAQQFPDLHSELNLSSLELGDSALYFCASSVGTGRTYGYTFGSGTRLTVV.

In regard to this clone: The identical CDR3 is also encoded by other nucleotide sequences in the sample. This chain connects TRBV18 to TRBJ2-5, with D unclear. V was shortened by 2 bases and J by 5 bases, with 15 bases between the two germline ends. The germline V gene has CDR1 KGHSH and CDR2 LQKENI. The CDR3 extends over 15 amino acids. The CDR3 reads CASSPTTGSRETQYF. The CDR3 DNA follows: TGTGCCAGCTCACCAACCACCGGAAGTCGGGAGACCCAGTACTTC.

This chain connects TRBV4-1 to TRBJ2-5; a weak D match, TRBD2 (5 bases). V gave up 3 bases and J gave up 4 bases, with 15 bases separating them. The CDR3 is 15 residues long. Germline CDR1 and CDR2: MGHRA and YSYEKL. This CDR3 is CASSQIGGLGETQYF. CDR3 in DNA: TGCGCCAGCAGCCAGATCGGAGGATTGGGAGAGACCCAGTACTTC.

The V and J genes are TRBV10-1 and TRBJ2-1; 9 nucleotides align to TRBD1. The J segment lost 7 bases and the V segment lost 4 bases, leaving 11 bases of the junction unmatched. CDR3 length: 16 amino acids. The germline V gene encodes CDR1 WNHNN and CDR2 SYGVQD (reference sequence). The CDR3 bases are TGCGCCAGCAGTGGGATTAACAGGGGGCAAGGGAATGAGCAGTTCTTC. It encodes CASSGINRGQGNEQFF.

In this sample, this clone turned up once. CDR3: CASTPGDEQFF. The CDR3 DNA reads as TGCGCCAGTACACCCGGAGATGAGCAGTTCTTC. The genes are TRBV5-1 and TRBJ2-1; D is uncertain. V was trimmed by 8 bases and J by 8 bases, leaving 11 bases between them. The CDR3 covers 11 residues. The germline CDR1 and CDR2 sequences are SGHRS and YFSETQ.

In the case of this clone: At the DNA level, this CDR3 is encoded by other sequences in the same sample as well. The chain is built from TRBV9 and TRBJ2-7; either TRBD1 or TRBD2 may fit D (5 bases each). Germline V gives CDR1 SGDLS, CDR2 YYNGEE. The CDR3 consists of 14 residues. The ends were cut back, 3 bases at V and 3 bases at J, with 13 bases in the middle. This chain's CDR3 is CASSAGQGDYEQYF. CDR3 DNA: TGTGCCAGCAGCGCCGGCCAGGGAGACTACGAGCAGTACTTC.

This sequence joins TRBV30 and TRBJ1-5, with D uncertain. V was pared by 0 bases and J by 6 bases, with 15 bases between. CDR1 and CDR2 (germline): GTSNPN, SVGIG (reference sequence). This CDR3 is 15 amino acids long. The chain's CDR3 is CAWSVLWRACQPQHF. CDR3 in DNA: TGTGCCTGGAGTGTTTTGTGGAGGGCCTGTCAGCCCCAGCATTTT. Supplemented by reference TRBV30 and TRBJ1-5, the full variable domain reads SQTIHQWPATLVQPVGSPLSLECTVEGTSNPNLYWYRQAAGRGLQLLFYSVGIGQISSEVPQNLSASRPQDRQFILSSKKLLLSDSGFYLCAWSVLWRACQPQHFGDGTRLSIL.

CDR3 nucleotide sequence: TGTGCCAGCACCTTGATGGCGGGAGGAATCACAAGTGAGCAGTTCTTC. Translation gives CASTLMAGGITSEQFF. The chain is built from TRBV6-6 and TRBJ2-1; 8 nucleotides align to TRBD2. This CDR3 comprises 16 residues. Germline lookup yields CDR1 MNHNY and CDR2 SVGAGI (reference sequence). The junction had 17 bases not matched to a gene; V was cut back by 7 bases and J by 9 bases.

The CDR3 protein is CASSSTGSNTEAFF. CDR3 coding DNA: TGTGCCAGCAGCTCGACAGGCTCGAACACTGAAGCTTTCTTT. The rearrangement joins TRBV5-5 to TRBJ1-1, with D maybe TRBD1 (6 bases). The CDR3 is made up of 14 amino acids. The germline V and J ends were trimmed by 3 bases and 1 base, with 10 bases remaining between them. Germline V gene lookup returns CDR1 SGHKS and CDR2 YYEKEE (reference sequence).

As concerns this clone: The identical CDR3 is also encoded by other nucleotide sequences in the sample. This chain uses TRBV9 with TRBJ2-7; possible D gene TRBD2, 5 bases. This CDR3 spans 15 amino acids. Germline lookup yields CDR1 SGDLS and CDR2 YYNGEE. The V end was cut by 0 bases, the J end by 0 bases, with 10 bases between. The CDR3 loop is CASSVGGSSSYEQYF. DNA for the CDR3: TGTGCCAGCAGCGTAGGCGGGTCCAGCTCCTACGAGCAGTACTTC.

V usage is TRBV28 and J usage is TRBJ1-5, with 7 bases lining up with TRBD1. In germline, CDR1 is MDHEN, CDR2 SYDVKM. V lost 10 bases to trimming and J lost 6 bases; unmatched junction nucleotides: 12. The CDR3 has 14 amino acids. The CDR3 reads CAINTRGPGQPQHF. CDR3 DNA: TGTGCCATCAACACGAGGGGGCCCGGTCAGCCCCAGCATTTT.

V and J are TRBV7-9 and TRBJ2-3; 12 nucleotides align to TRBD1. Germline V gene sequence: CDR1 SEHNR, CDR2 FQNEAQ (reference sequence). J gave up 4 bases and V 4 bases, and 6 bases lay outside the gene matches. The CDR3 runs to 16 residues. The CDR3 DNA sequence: TGTGCCAGCAGCTACGGGACAGGGGGCCGTGCAGATACGCAGTATTTT. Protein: CASSYGTGGRADTQYF. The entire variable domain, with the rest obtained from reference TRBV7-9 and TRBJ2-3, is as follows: DTGVSQNPRHKITKRGQNVTFRCDPISEHNRLYWYRQTLGQGPEFLTYFQNEAQLEKSRLLSDRFSAERPKGSFSTLEIQRTEQGDSAMYLCASSYGTGGRADTQYFGPGTRLTVL.

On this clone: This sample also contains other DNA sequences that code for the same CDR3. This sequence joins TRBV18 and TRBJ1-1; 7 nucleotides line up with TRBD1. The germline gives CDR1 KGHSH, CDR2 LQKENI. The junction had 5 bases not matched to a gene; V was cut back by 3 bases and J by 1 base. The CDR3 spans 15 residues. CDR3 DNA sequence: TGTGCCAGCTCACCTGGGACAGTGCCGAACACTGAAGCTTTCTTT. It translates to CASSPGTVPNTEAFF. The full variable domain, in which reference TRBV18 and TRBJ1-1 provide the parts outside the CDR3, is NAGVMQNPRHLVRRRGQEARLRCSPMKGHSHVYWYRQLPEEGLKFMVYLQKENIIDESGMPKERFSAEFPKEGPSILRIQQVVRGDSAAYFCASSPGTVPNTEAFFGQGTRLTVV.

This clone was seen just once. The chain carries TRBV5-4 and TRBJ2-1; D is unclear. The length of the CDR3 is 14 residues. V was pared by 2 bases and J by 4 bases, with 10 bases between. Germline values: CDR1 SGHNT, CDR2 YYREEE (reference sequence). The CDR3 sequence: CASSLVETYNEQFF. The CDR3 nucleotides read TGTGCCAGCAGCTTAGTGGAGACTTACAATGAGCAGTTCTTC. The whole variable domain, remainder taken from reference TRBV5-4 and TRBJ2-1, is ETGVTQSPTHLIKTRGQQVTLRCSSQSGHNTVSWYQQALGQGPQFIFQYYREEENGRGNFPPRFSGLQFPNYSSELNVNALELDDSALYLCASSLVETYNEQFFGPGTRLTVL.